These T cell receptor beta chains were read from a single sample in a study of vaccination effects on CD4 cells after COVID-19. These receptors have no known antigen. The table came from immunoSEQ multiplex PCR; TCRdb's copy has only in-frame clones and leaves some out. This sample has 50,000 to 60,000 clones, with around 67% found just once. Specimen: CD4+ T cells from PBMCs cultured with SARS-CoV-2 spike peptides, collected before COVID-19 vaccination. All receptors come from a human donor who received a COVID-19 vaccine. The conserved cysteine and the conserved F or W are not part of the CDR3 here.

V gene: TRBV5-8; CDR3 protein: ASSSPGQGADEKLF
V gene: TRBV7-9; CDR3 protein: ASSLAAHNNSPLH
V gene: TRBV4-3; CDR3 protein: ASSQGSTGDYGYT
V gene: TRBV27; CDR3 protein: ASSAQLDGNYGYT
V gene: TRBV5-1; CDR3 protein: ASSAGNYGYT
V gene: TRBV4-3; CDR3 protein: ASSQETLSGTGFNTIY
V gene: TRBV10-3; CDR3 protein: ATKQNTEAF
V gene: TRBV18; CDR3 protein: ASSQRGNTIY
V gene: TRBV6-5; CDR3 protein: ASSYHRVGDSPLH
V gene: TRBV19; CDR3 protein: ATGASSGANVLT
V gene: TRBV28; CDR3 protein: ASSSLSGGGNQPQH
V gene: TRBV2; CDR3 protein: ASRPLAGGQETQY
V gene: TRBV12-3/TRBV12-4; CDR3 protein: ASRQGSNQPQH
V gene: TRBV28; CDR3 protein: ASSSGIYGYT
V gene: TRBV6-1; CDR3 protein: ASSESGSTEAF
V gene: TRBV19; CDR3 protein: ASSTRQGAHDGELF
V gene: TRBV28; CDR3 protein: ASSLSSYEQY
V gene: TRBV6-1; CDR3 protein: ASSEGQGFGNQPQH
V gene: TRBV30; CDR3 protein: AWTPHPRGPRDQPQH
V gene: TRBV6-2/TRBV6-3; CDR3 protein: ASSYIPTDHWETQY
V gene: TRBV4-3; CDR3 protein: ASSQDNYNYGYT
V gene: TRBV6-2/TRBV6-3; CDR3 protein: ASSYGDRGYNEQF
V gene: TRBV2; CDR3 protein: ASSVFQATTYGYT
V gene: TRBV5-4; CDR3 protein: ASSKLINYGYT
V gene: TRBV2; CDR3 protein: ASREGVRSYEQY
V gene: TRBV6-5; CDR3 protein: ATAPGMNTEAF
V gene: TRBV6-1; CDR3 protein: ASSELAGGSYNEQF